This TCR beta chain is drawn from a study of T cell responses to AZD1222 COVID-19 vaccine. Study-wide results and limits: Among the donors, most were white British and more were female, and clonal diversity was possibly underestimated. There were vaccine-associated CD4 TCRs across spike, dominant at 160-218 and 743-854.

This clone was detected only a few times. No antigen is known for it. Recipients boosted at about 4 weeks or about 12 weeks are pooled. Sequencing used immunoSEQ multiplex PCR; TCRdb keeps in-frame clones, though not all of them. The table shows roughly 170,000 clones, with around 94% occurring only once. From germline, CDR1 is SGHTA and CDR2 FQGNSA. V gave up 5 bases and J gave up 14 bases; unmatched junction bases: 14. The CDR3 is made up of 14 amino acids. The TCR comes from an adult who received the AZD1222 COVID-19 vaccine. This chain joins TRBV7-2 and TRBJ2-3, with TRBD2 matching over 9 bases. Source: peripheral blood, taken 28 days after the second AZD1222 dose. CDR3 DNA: TGTGCCAGCAGCCCGACCTTTAGCGGGGGTGGTCGGTATTTT. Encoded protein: CASSPTFSGGGRYF.